Presented here are 24 T cell receptor beta chains from one specimen sequenced in a study of radiotherapy plus CTLA-4 blockade in lung cancer. Libraries were prepared by immunoSEQ multiplex PCR; TCRdb keeps only in-frame clonotypes and omits some of them. In the table there are under 100,000 clones, around 81% of which are singletons. The sample in question was peripheral blood, obtained from a patient treated with radiotherapy plus ipilimumab. These receptors all come from a human donor with non-small cell lung cancer that progressed on radiotherapy plus ipilimumab.

The J gene is TRBJ1-3, the V gene TRBV6-1; no clear D. Germline CDR1 and CDR2: MNHNS and SASEGT. CDR3 length: 15 amino acids. V was cut by 5 bases and J by 0 bases, with 11 bases left in between. Here the CDR3 reads CASSSERPSGNTIYF. In DNA form, the CDR3 reads TGTGCCAGCAGTTCCGAGAGGCCCTCTGGAAACACCATATATTTT.

The J gene is TRBJ1-4, the V gene TRBV7-2; D perhaps matches TRBD1 (6 bases). Germline assignment: CDR1 SGHTA and CDR2 FQGNSA. The CDR3 consists of 16 residues. The germline V and J ends were trimmed by 4 bases and 2 bases, with 14 bases remaining between them. CDR3 nucleotide sequence: TGTGCCAGCAGCTGGGGCCCCAGGGGCACTAATGAAAAACTGTTTTTT. It translates to CASSWGPRGTNEKLFF.

The V and J genes are TRBV6-5 and TRBJ1-6, with D uncertain. The CDR3 consists of 13 residues. V lost 2 bases to trimming and J lost 13 bases, with 12 bases between them. The germline CDR1 and CDR2 sequences are MNHEY and SVGAGI. The CDR3, as DNA: TGTGCCAGCAGTTACACCCTGGTCGCGCCCCTCCACTTT. This sequence encodes CASSYTLVAPLHF.

Details on this clone: One junction end does not reproduce the germline sequence, and a read error may be involved. This chain connects TRBV7-9 to TRBJ2-7, with D perhaps assigned TRBD1 or TRBD2 (5 bases each). The CDR3 runs 14 residues. The germline V gene encodes CDR1 SEHNR and CDR2 FQNEAQ (reference sequence). CDR3 sequence: CASSQGRGDYEQYF. The CDR3 bases are TGCGCCAGCAGCCAAGGGAGAGGGGACTACGAGCAGTACTTC.

The genes are TRBV19 and TRBJ2-7, with TRBD1 matching 7 bases. Germline-derived CDR1 and CDR2 are LNHDA and SQIVND (reference sequence). The CDR3 totals 14 residues. V was pared by 7 bases and J by 0 bases, with 6 bases of the junction left unmatched. CDR3 DNA sequence: TGTGCCAGTAAGGGCCAGGGGGTCTCCTACGAGCAGTACTTC. Translating it yields CASKGQGVSYEQYF. The full variable domain, rest sourced from reference TRBV19 and TRBJ2-7, is DGGITQSPKYLFRKEGQNVTLSCEQNLNHDAMYWYRQDPGQGLRLIYYSQIVNDFQKGDIAEGYSVSREKKESFPLTVTSAQKNPTAFYLCASKGQGVSYEQYFGPGTRLTVT.

The chain couples TRBV7-9 to TRBJ1-2; the D is unclear. Germline loops: CDR1 SEHNR, CDR2 FQNEAQ (reference sequence). V was trimmed by 1 base and J by 9 bases, leaving 12 bases between them. The CDR3 runs 13 residues. CDR3 loop: CASSLVGTISYTF. The DNA for the CDR3 is TGTGCCAGCAGCTTAGTGGGAACTATAAGCTACACCTTC.

The genes are TRBV7-2 and TRBJ2-3; D gene unclear. Germline assignment: CDR1 SGHTA and CDR2 FQGNSA. This CDR3 spans 13 amino acids. Trimming shortened V by 1 base and J by 4 bases, and 6 bases separated the two germline ends. The CDR3 nucleotides read TGTGCCAGCAGCTTAGGGACCGCAGATACGCAGTATTTT. Amino acids: CASSLGTADTQYF.

The chain links TRBV15 to TRBJ2-7; 7 bases fit TRBD2. The germline gives CDR1 LNHNV, CDR2 YYDKDF (reference sequence). The length of the CDR3 is 12 residues. V gave up 4 bases and J gave up 6 bases; unmatched junction bases: 3. The CDR3 DNA reads as TGTGCCACCAGCAAAAGGGAGGGCGAGCAGTACTTC. Its translation: CATSKREGEQYF.

The gene calls are TRBV6-6 and TRBJ2-7, with TRBD1 identical over 9 bases. This CDR3 is 14 amino acids long. From germline, CDR1 is MNHNY and CDR2 SVGAGI (reference sequence). The V segment lost 7 bases and the J segment 2 bases; nucleotides outside the gene matches: 6. The CDR3 protein is CASKRDREAYEQYF. The CDR3 nucleotides are TGTGCCAGCAAGAGGGACAGGGAGGCCTACGAGCAGTACTTC.

The chain links TRBV27 to TRBJ2-1; tentatively, D is TRBD1 or TRBD2 (5 bases each). This CDR3 is 15 amino acids long. Per the germline V gene, CDR1 is MNHEY and CDR2 is SMNVEV (reference sequence). V was clipped by 10 bases and J by 3 bases, with 19 bases between them. The CDR3 DNA is TGTGCCACCCGGCGGGCAGGGTCAAGCTACAATGAGCAGTTCTTC. It codes for CATRRAGSSYNEQFF.

CDR3 nucleotides: TGCGCCAGCAGCCAACTTCTTGAAGGGGAGGCTTTCTTT. Translating it yields CASSQLLEGEAFF. The rearrangement joins TRBV4-1 to TRBJ1-1; maybe TRBD1 (5 bases). CDR1 MGHRA and CDR2 YSYEKL come from the germline V gene. CDR3 length: 13 residues. V was shortened by 2 bases and J by 11 bases, with 15 bases between the two germline ends.

The genes are TRBV18 and TRBJ2-1; D may match TRBD1 or TRBD2 (6 bases each). CDR1 is KGHSH, CDR2 LQKENI, per germline. The CDR3 extends over 16 amino acids. V dropped 0 bases and J dropped 5 bases, with 14 bases sitting between them. CDR3: CASSPPGKGGHNEQFF. CDR3 DNA: TGTGCCAGCTCACCACCGGGCAAGGGGGGCCACAATGAGCAGTTCTTC.

This clone came up a few times. The CDR3 nucleotides are TGTGCCACCGGGCCCGGGGGGATGAACACTGAAGCTTTCTTT. Translation: CATGPGGMNTEAFF. The chain links TRBV10-3 to TRBJ1-1; tentative D call: TRBD1 (5 bases). Germline CDR1 is ENHRY and CDR2 is SYGVKD. V was trimmed by 10 bases and J by 0 bases, leaving 15 bases between them. The CDR3 is 14 amino acids.

In DNA, the CDR3 is TGTGCCAGCAGGATAGCGGGAGGGCCGAGAGGGGCCAACGTCCTGACTTTC. This gives the protein CASRIAGGPRGANVLTF. The rearrangement uses TRBV11-3 and TRBJ2-6, with TRBD2 identical over 11 bases. CDR3 length: 17 residues. V was clipped by 6 bases and J by 4 bases; unmatched bases: 8. Germline CDR1 reads SGHNT; CDR2 reads YENEEA.

V and J are TRBV19 and TRBJ1-4; TRBD1 aligns across 11 bases. CDR3 length: 14 residues. V shed 7 bases and J 10 bases; nucleotides not matched to a gene: 8. Germline CDR1 and CDR2: LNHDA and SQIVND (reference sequence). CDR3 sequence reads: CASNDGTGGTKLFF. The CDR3 DNA reads TGTGCCAGTAATGACGGGACAGGGGGGACAAAACTGTTTTTT.

The gene calls are TRBV9 and TRBJ2-7, with D possibly called TRBD1 or TRBD2 (5 bases each). With 0 bases removed from V and 0 bases from J, the gap between germline ends came to 19 bases. Germline V gene sequence: CDR1 SGDLS, CDR2 YYNGEE. This CDR3 spans 18 amino acids. CDR3 coding DNA: TGTGCCAGCAGCGTAGGGATATCTGTATTGGGGGTCTCCTACGAGCAGTACTTC. It yields the protein CASSVGISVLGVSYEQYF. Full variable domain (missing parts from reference TRBV9 and TRBJ2-7): DSGVTQTPKHLITATGQRVTLRCSPRSGDLSVYWYQQSLDQGLQFLIQYYNGEERAKGNILERFSAQQFPDLHSELNLSSLELGDSALYFCASSVGISVLGVSYEQYFGPGTRLTVT.

Written as DNA, the CDR3 is TGTGCCAGCAGCTTAGCCGGGGGGGCCAACGTCCTGACTTTC. This sequence encodes CASSLAGGANVLTF. This chain links TRBV11-2 with TRBJ2-6; D gene ambiguous. Germline loops: CDR1 SGHAT, CDR2 FQNNGV. The CDR3 covers 14 residues. V lost 1 base and J lost 4, with 5 bases in between.

The chain uses TRBV2 and TRBJ2-2; 11 bases match TRBD2. CDR1 and CDR2 (germline): SNHLY, FYNNEI. The CDR3 covers 15 residues. J lost 6 bases, V lost 1 base, and 1 base had no gene match. Here the CDR3 DNA reads TGTGCCAGCAGTGAAGTGGGACTAGCGGCCGGGGAGCTGTTTTTT. It translates to CASSEVGLAAGELFF.

V and J are TRBV28 and TRBJ1-3; D possibly corresponds to TRBD1 (6 bases). CDR1 and CDR2 from the germline V gene are MDHEN and SYDVKM. V dropped 7 bases and J dropped 1 base, with 23 bases sitting between them. The CDR3 covers 18 residues. DNA for the CDR3: TGTGCCAGCACCCCGGTTAGGCCCAGGGGCTTTTCTGGAAACACCATATATTTT. Translated: CASTPVRPRGFSGNTIYF.

J is TRBJ1-2 and V is TRBV29-1; 10 positions match TRBD1. The germline CDR1 and CDR2 sequences are SQVTM and ANQGSEA. The trim removed 5 bases at V and 5 bases at J, leaving 2 bases unmatched. The CDR3 is 12 amino acids. The CDR3 region is CSVWDRGYGYTF. CDR3 in DNA: TGCAGCGTTTGGGACAGGGGTTATGGCTACACCTTC.

The chain carries TRBV27 and TRBJ2-2; no firm D call. CDR1 MNHEY and CDR2 SMNVEV come from the germline V gene (reference sequence). CDR3 size: 13 residues. The V gene lost 3 bases and the J gene lost 7 bases, with 9 bases spanning the gap. The CDR3 DNA reads as TGTGCCAGCAGTTTCGACCGGCTCGGGGAGCTGTTTTTT. Amino acid sequence: CASSFDRLGELFF.

The chain combines TRBV9 with TRBJ2-5; 8 bases agree with TRBD1. This CDR3 region has 18 residues. V lost 2 bases and J lost 2; bases outside the gene matches: 14. From germline, CDR1 is SGDLS and CDR2 YYNGEE. Written as DNA, the CDR3 is TGTGCCAGCAGCGTGAGGATAGACAGGGGAGGCTCGCAAGAGACCCAGTACTTC. Residues: CASSVRIDRGGSQETQYF. Complete variable domain (other parts from reference TRBV9 and TRBJ2-5): DSGVTQTPKHLITATGQRVTLRCSPRSGDLSVYWYQQSLDQGLQFLIQYYNGEERAKGNILERFSAQQFPDLHSELNLSSLELGDSALYFCASSVRIDRGGSQETQYFGPGTRLLVL.

The chain joins TRBV7-2 to TRBJ2-1; D is undetermined. The CDR3 extends over 13 amino acids. Trimming stripped 1 base from V and 4 bases from J, with 5 bases between. CDR1 is SGHTA and CDR2 is FQGNSA in the germline V gene. The CDR3 nucleotides are TGTGCCAGCAGCTTAGATCTTTACAATGAGCAGTTCTTC. Its translation is CASSLDLYNEQFF.

The chain carries TRBV5-1 and TRBJ2-5; TRBD2 matches 8 bases. V shed 0 bases and J 4 bases; nucleotides not matched to a gene: 8. The CDR3 extends over 16 amino acids. Germline V gene sequence: CDR1 SGHRS, CDR2 YFSETQ. CDR3 in amino acids: CASSLAPAGEGETQYF. For the CDR3, the DNA is TGCGCCAGCAGCTTGGCACCAGCGGGAGAGGGAGAGACCCAGTACTTC. The full variable domain, its missing parts supplied by reference TRBV5-1 and TRBJ2-5, is KAGVTQTPRYLIKTRGQQVTLSCSPISGHRSVSWYQQTPGQGLQFLFEYFSETQRNKGNFPGRFSGRQFSNSRSEMNVSTLELGDSALYLCASSLAPAGEGETQYFGPGTRLLVL.